Sequencing of this T cell receptor beta chain was carried out in a study of human thymus T cells. The study used thymus tissue resected during corrective heart surgery. Donation was from healthy Finnish infants who were having corrective surgery that addressed congenital heart defects. V shed 4 bases and J shed 6 bases, with 16 bases lying between them. The CDR3 has 14 residues. From germline, CDR1 is SGHTA and CDR2 FQGNSA. The data were produced by immunoSEQ multiplex PCR, yet TCRdb's version contains in-frame clones alone and is incomplete. The sample lists tens of thousands of clones, 90% to 95% occurring once.

The J gene is TRBJ2-7, the V gene TRBV7-2; D is ambiguous. Input material: thymus tissue. The receptor was derived from a girl less than two years old with a congenital heart defect but otherwise immunologically healthy. The CDR3 sequence is CASSSVDLKGEQYF. Written as DNA, the CDR3 is TGTGCCAGCAGCTCCGTGGACCTCAAGGGCGAGCAGTACTTC.